The clone carrying this T cell receptor beta chain was observed at least ten times. This specimen belongs to a study of neurological immune-mediated disorders. The V end was cut by 0 bases, the J end by 8 bases, with 11 bases between. The CDR3 loop spans 13 amino acids. Germline V gene sequence: CDR1 DFQATT, CDR2 SNEGSKA (reference sequence). TCRdb called the 5' RACE reads again in MiXCR, with one record for every CDR3 protein. Of tens of thousands of distinct CDR3 sequences listed, roughly 3.3% are singletons. The sequence was collected from a woman aged 25 to 45 with multiple sclerosis. The J gene is TRBJ1-3, the V gene TRBV20-1, with D tentatively TRBD1 (5 bases). Sequencing input: PBMCs. The CDR3 loop is CSARDLQADTIYF. In DNA, the CDR3 is TGCAGTGCTAGAGATCTACAGGCTGACACCATATATTTT.